What follows are 18 T cell receptor beta chains derived from one specimen sequenced in a study of blood T cells in healthy people across ages. Alongside a J-beta primer mix, a sample-barcoded 5' primer served in a second PCR lasting 7 to 11 cycles. Each CDR3 protein is one row after TCRdb ran MiXCR on the 5' RACE reads. This table holds hundreds of thousands of distinct CDR3 sequences, 45% to 55% found once. The source material was blood. These receptors were taken from a man aged 80 or over in good health.

This clonotype was observed a handful of times. The chain carries TRBV4-1 and TRBJ2-2; 8 bases are shared with TRBD2. In germline, CDR1 is MGHRA, CDR2 YSYEKL. CDR3 length equals 19 residues. The trim removed 4 bases at V and 0 bases at J, leaving 13 bases unmatched. The CDR3 here is CASSRQLAAGYANTGELFF. The CDR3 DNA sequence: TGCGCCAGCAGCCGCCAACTAGCGGCCGGATACGCGAACACCGGGGAGCTGTTTTTT.

The V gene is TRBV2, the J gene TRBJ1-1, with 7 bases lining up with TRBD1. Unmatched junction bases numbered 12, after V lost 8 bases and J lost 0 bases. Germline CDR1 is SNHLY and CDR2 is FYNNEI. The CDR3 totals 16 residues. The CDR3 DNA reads as TGTGCCAGCCAGGGACAGAAGCCTTACATGAACACTGAAGCTTTCTTT. This codes for CASQGQKPYMNTEAFF. The complete variable domain, with remaining parts taken from reference TRBV2 and TRBJ1-1, reads EPEVTQTPSHQVTQMGQEVILRCVPISNHLYFYWYRQILGQKVEFLVSFYNNEISEKSEIFDDQFSVERPDGSNFTLKIRSTKLEDSAMYFCASQGQKPYMNTEAFFGQGTRLTVV.

The chain is built from TRBV27 and TRBJ2-2; no definite D call. Trimming removed 3 bases from V and 5 bases from J, with 10 bases in between. The germline V gene has CDR1 MNHEY and CDR2 SMNVEV (reference sequence). The CDR3 is made up of 14 amino acids. CDR3 residues: CASSFTALTGELFF. The CDR3 region has the DNA TGTGCCAGCAGTTTTACGGCCTTGACCGGGGAGCTGTTTTTT.

The chain links TRBV29-1 to TRBJ2-5; D ambiguous. This CDR3 contains 10 residues. Germline CDR1 SQVTM, CDR2 ANQGSEA. Trimming stripped 4 bases from V and 5 bases from J, with 5 bases between. CDR3 residues: CSVGYETQYF. The DNA for the CDR3 is TGCAGCGTTGGTTACGAGACCCAGTACTTC. Drawing the rest from reference TRBV29-1 and TRBJ2-5, the complete variable domain is SAVISQKPSRDICQRGTSLTIQCQVDSQVTMMFWYRQQPGQSLTLIATANQGSEATYESGFVIDKFPISRPNLTFSTLTVSNMSPEDSSIYLCSVGYETQYFGPGTRLLVL.

The table lists this clonotype with a count of one. V and J are TRBV5-5 and TRBJ2-3; maybe TRBD2 (6 bases). CDR3 length: 16 residues. The germline V and J ends were trimmed by 4 bases and 2 bases, with 17 bases remaining between them. From germline, CDR1 is SGHKS and CDR2 YYEKEE (reference sequence). The DNA for the CDR3 is TGTGCCAGCAGCACGAACCCGGGGGACTTCACAGATACGCAGTATTTT. Its translation is CASSTNPGDFTDTQYF.

V gene TRBV28 combines with J gene TRBJ1-5, with 11 bases that match TRBD1. J lost 8 bases, V lost 6 bases, and 15 bases had no gene match. This CDR3 spans 17 amino acids. CDR1 is MDHEN and CDR2 is SYDVKM in the germline V gene. The CDR3 protein is CASSQARDRGFFEPQHF. In DNA, the CDR3 is TGTGCCAGCAGCCAGGCCCGGGACAGGGGGTTTTTTGAGCCCCAGCATTTT.

V and J are TRBV9 and TRBJ2-2, with D possibly matching TRBD1 (5 bases). V gave up 2 bases and J gave up 0 bases, with 11 bases separating them. The germline V gene has CDR1 SGDLS and CDR2 YYNGEE. This CDR3 comprises 16 residues. The CDR3 bases are TGTGCCAGCAGCGTGTTCGACAGTACGAACACCGGGGAGCTGTTTTTT. It specifies CASSVFDSTNTGELFF.

V usage is TRBV20-1 and J usage is TRBJ2-7; the match to TRBD2 covers 9 bases. The germline CDR1 and CDR2 sequences are DFQATT and SNEGSKA (reference sequence). This CDR3 has 15 residues. With 1 base clipped from V and 4 bases from J, the junction kept 8 bases outside the gene matches. The CDR3 nucleotides are TGCAGTGCTAGAGTCCTTAGCGGGAGTTGGTACGAGCAGTACTTC. Translating it yields CSARVLSGSWYEQYF.

The chain joins TRBV28 to TRBJ1-1; D gene uncertain. This CDR3 has 12 amino acids. The germline V gene has CDR1 MDHEN and CDR2 SYDVKM. The ends were cut back, 1 base at V and 6 bases at J, with 6 bases in the middle. CDR3 DNA sequence: TGTGCCAGCAGTTTATTCCCGGCTGAAGCTTTCTTT. This codes for CASSLFPAEAFF.

This clonotype was recorded at least ten times. The V gene is TRBV7-9, the J gene TRBJ2-3; D is undetermined. Germline V gives CDR1 SEHNR, CDR2 FQNEAQ (reference sequence). With 3 bases removed from V and 2 bases from J, the gap between germline ends came to 6 bases. The CDR3 consists of 13 residues. The CDR3: CASSFVDTDTQYF. CDR3 DNA sequence: TGTGCCAGCAGCTTCGTGGACACAGATACGCAGTATTTT.

This clonotype came up a few times. In DNA, the CDR3 is TGCAGTGCCCCCGGGACAGAAAACACAGATACGCAGTATTTT. Translating gives CSAPGTENTDTQYF. The V call is TRBV20-1, the J call TRBJ2-3, with 7 positions matching TRBD1. V lost 6 bases, J lost 2 bases, and 8 bases stayed unmatched. This CDR3 is 14 amino acids long. CDR1 and CDR2 from the germline V gene are DFQATT and SNEGSKA (reference sequence).

This clonotype was counted between two and nine times. The chain combines TRBV20-1 with TRBJ2-7; the D gene could be TRBD1 or TRBD2 (5 bases each). Trimming took 1 base from V and 4 from J, leaving 14 bases between them. CDR3 length: 14 residues. Looked up from germline, CDR1 is DFQATT and CDR2 is SNEGSKA (reference sequence). CDR3 nucleotides: TGCAGTGCTAGAGGTGCCCCCGGGACGTACGAGCAGTACTTC. This encodes CSARGAPGTYEQYF.

Here the CDR3 reads CASSMGLAGAQETQYF. Written as DNA, the CDR3 is TGCGCCAGCAGCATGGGACTAGCGGGGGCCCAAGAGACCCAGTACTTC. This rearrangement joins TRBV5-1 to TRBJ2-5; 14 bases align to TRBD2. Trimming at V came to 4 bases and at J to 1 base, leaving 3 bases not matched to a gene. Per the germline V gene, CDR1 is SGHRS and CDR2 is YFSETQ. CDR3 size: 16 residues.

In its sample, this clonotype was seen a few times. The chain links TRBV4-3 to TRBJ2-7; no clear D gene. Looked up from germline, CDR1 is LGHNA and CDR2 is YSLEER. This CDR3 is built from 13 residues. V lost 0 bases and J lost 5, with 8 bases in between. CDR3 protein: CASSQDLRHEQYF. DNA for the CDR3: TGCGCCAGCAGCCAAGATCTCAGGCACGAGCAGTACTTC.

This clonotype was seen more than once but under ten times. The chain joins TRBV20-1 to TRBJ1-1; D is unclear. Looked up from germline, CDR1 is DFQATT and CDR2 is SNEGSKA (reference sequence). V dropped 6 bases and J dropped 7 bases, with 12 bases sitting between them. The CDR3 loop spans 11 amino acids. CDR3 in amino acids: CSAHAAHEAFF. DNA of the CDR3: TGCAGTGCCCACGCGGCCCATGAAGCTTTCTTT.

J is TRBJ2-1 and V is TRBV4-2; 8 nucleotides match TRBD2. The CDR3 covers 15 residues. The V segment lost 3 bases and the J segment 5 bases; nucleotides outside the gene matches: 6. Germline V gene data show CDR1 as LGHNA and CDR2 as YNFKEQ. The CDR3 region has the DNA TGTGCCAGCAGCCACGGTGGAGCGGGGGACAATGAGCAGTTCTTC. This sequence encodes CASSHGGAGDNEQFF.

The chain recombines TRBV12-5 with TRBJ1-2; 8 bases are shared with TRBD1. CDR1 LGHNT and CDR2 FRNRAP come from the germline V gene. With 7 bases clipped from V and 6 bases from J, the junction kept 4 bases outside the gene matches. The CDR3 covers 12 residues. CDR3 in amino acids: CASAVDRDGYTF. The CDR3 DNA follows: TGTGCTAGTGCTGTGGACAGGGATGGCTACACCTTC.

This clonotype was observed a few times. DNA of the CDR3: TGCGCCAGCAGCTTGAGATTCGAAGAGACCCAGTACTTC. Its protein product is CASSLRFEETQYF. The chain is built from TRBV5-1 and TRBJ2-5; D is ambiguous. Deletions cut 1 base from V and 3 bases from J, with 7 bases between. The CDR3 spans 13 residues. Germline loops: CDR1 SGHRS, CDR2 YFSETQ.